This TCR beta chain was observed in a study of human T cells and chemical hapten exposure. This clonotype was recorded a few times. Unfractionated whole blood was the source of the extracted total RNA. Each CDR3 protein is one row after TCRdb ran MiXCR on the 5' RACE reads. Of approximately 110,000 distinct CDR3 sequences listed, 15% to 20% are singletons. Germline V lookup: CDR1 ENHRY, CDR2 SYGVKD. The length of the CDR3 is 12 residues. Between the trimmed V and J ends, which lost 8 bases and 4 bases, there was a span of 10 bases. This clonotype originated in a human donor in good health. The chain joins TRBV10-3 to TRBJ2-3; D not resolved. CDR3 nucleotide sequence: TGTGCCATCTCAAGAGTGGCAGATACGCAGTATTTT. It encodes CAISRVADTQYF.